The source of this T cell receptor beta chain is a study of T cell repertoires in cytomegalovirus infection. General study points: Ex vivo responses were dominated by HLA-C-restricted CMV-specific TCR beta clonotypes.

Germline V gives CDR1 MNHNY, CDR2 SVGAGI (reference sequence). The germline V and J ends were trimmed by 8 bases and 4 bases, with 14 bases remaining between them. This CDR3 is 13 amino acids long. With regard to this clonotype: Its target is unknown.

TCRdb analysed the reads with MiXCR anew, one entry per CDR3 protein. Of 750,000 to 900,000 distinct CDR3 sequences in the sample, roughly 28% are singletons; the top ten hold about 12%. The chain couples TRBV6-6 to TRBJ1-1; D may be TRBD1 (5 bases). The receptor comes from a human donor in good health (CMV status not recorded). Some clones in this sample may be carry-over from other donors' samples. Material: cultured CD8+ T cells from PBMCs, obtained from culture after CMV antigen stimulation. CDR3 loop: CASGGTWGTEAFF. In DNA, the CDR3 is TGTGCCAGCGGCGGGACCTGGGGCACTGAAGCTTTCTTT.